This section outlines one T cell receptor (beta chain) sequence together with its context. The antigen remains undetermined. This entry is derived from a study of chemoradiotherapy in HPV16-positive cancers. Germline CDR1 LGHNA, CDR2 YNFKEQ. V lost 0 bases and J lost 2; bases outside the gene matches: 8. The CDR3 spans 17 residues. Study-wide findings and caveats: Non-HPV-specific T cells did not expand in tumors during treatment, whereas candidate HPV-specific clones and E7-related motifs did.

Data came from immunoSEQ multiplex PCR; TCRdb stores just in-frame clones and leaves some out. The top ten hold approximately 5.7% of the sample, which has approximately 13,000 clones, roughly 84% seen once. The specimen comprised blood, sampled from a patient who underwent chemoradiotherapy. The clonotype originates from a human donor with HPV-associated anogenital cancer. The chain carries TRBV4-2 and TRBJ2-7, with TRBD2 matching over 9 bases. The CDR3 spells CASSQESAAGGAYEQYF. In DNA, the CDR3 is TGTGCCAGCAGCCAAGAATCAGCGGCGGGGGGGGCCTACGAGCAGTACTTC.